Each of the 28 T cell receptor beta chains below was sequenced from the same sample in a study of T-cell reconstitution after alpha-beta-depleted transplantation in children (dated by TCRdb to the mid-2010s). In light of the paper, this sample's treatment or condition label describes: allogeneic hematopoietic cell transplantation with graft depleted of TCRalphabeta T cells and CD19 B cells. Library preparation used PCR. This sample was sequenced with an Illumina HiSeq 2500. TCR libraries were prepared with molecular barcoding, using unique molecular identifiers to normalize TCRbeta repertoire quantification. Using fastp at Q25 and MiXCR, TCRdb reprocessed the public reads and kept productive beta chains. Every entry covers one CDR3 protein and lists the most common genes and DNA from its rows. A total of fewer than 250,000 distinct CDR3 sequences appear in this sample, under 20% of them only once. 43% of the sample rests with the top ten.

The starting material was PBMCs, mostly from graft donor cells, obtained 360 days after TCRalphabeta/CD19-depleted stem cell transplant. Receptor source: a male patient aged 2-15 years who had a stem cell transplant for acute lymphoblastic leukemia, so the T cells may come from the graft donor.

The chain has TRBV7-2 and TRBJ1-5, with unresolved D. V was clipped by 4 bases and J by 3 bases, with 13 bases between them. The CDR3 totals 15 residues. CDR1 SGHTA and CDR2 FQGNSA come from the germline V gene. CDR3 protein: CASSSGLYPNQPQHF. The CDR3 DNA reads TGTGCCAGCAGCTCGGGTCTCTACCCCAATCAGCCCCAGCATTTT.

The rearrangement uses TRBV6-5 and TRBJ2-7; D perhaps matches TRBD1 (5 bases). This CDR3 is 16 amino acids long. V lost 2 bases to trimming and J lost 5 bases, with 19 bases between them. Germline V gives CDR1 MNHEY, CDR2 SVGAGI. CDR3 in amino acids: CASSYRQGRSEDEQYF. CDR3 bases: TGTGCCAGCAGTTACCGGCAGGGCCGTAGTGAGGACGAGCAGTACTTC.

This clonotype was recorded a few times. This chain connects TRBV19 to TRBJ2-6, with 8 bases that match TRBD1. Germline CDR1 LNHDA, CDR2 SQIVND (reference sequence). CDR3 length equals 15 residues. V lost 7 bases, J lost 1 base, and 3 bases stayed unmatched. The CDR3 DNA reads as TGTGCCAGTAATGACAGGGGATCTGGGGCCAACGTCCTGACTTTC. Translation: CASNDRGSGANVLTF.

The chain has TRBV30 and TRBJ2-3; tentative D call: TRBD1 (5 bases). With 3 bases removed from V and 2 bases from J, the gap between germline ends came to 15 bases. The germline gives CDR1 GTSNPN, CDR2 SVGIG (reference sequence). The CDR3 extends over 15 amino acids. For the CDR3, the DNA is TGTGCCTGGAGGGACACCCAAGCCTTCACAGATACGCAGTATTTT. This codes for CAWRDTQAFTDTQYF.

The rearrangement links TRBV7-6 to TRBJ2-1; a weak D match, TRBD2 (6 bases). Germline values: CDR1 SGHVS, CDR2 FNYEAQ. The CDR3 has 16 amino acids. Deletions cut 5 bases from V and 12 bases from J, with 26 bases between. The CDR3 DNA sequence: TGTGCCAGCAGCCTAGGTGCGGGGAGCTCGCAGTTAGGGCAGTTCTTC. Protein sequence: CASSLGAGSSQLGQFF.

The rearrangement uses TRBV6-1 and TRBJ1-2, with a possible D match to TRBD1 (6 bases). V was trimmed by 7 bases and J by 5 bases, leaving 20 bases between them. The germline V gene has CDR1 MNHNS and CDR2 SASEGT. The CDR3 has 15 residues. CDR3 region: CASTQRQGRGYGYTF. The CDR3 DNA is TGTGCCAGCACTCAGAGGCAGGGGCGCGGGTATGGCTACACCTTC.

This chain connects TRBV5-6 to TRBJ1-3; D remains unclear. The germline gives CDR1 SGHDT, CDR2 YYEEEE. This CDR3 region has 15 residues. V was cut by 1 base and J by 1 base, with 9 bases left in between. The CDR3 DNA follows: TGTGCCAGCAGCTTGCTGGGGAGATCTGGAAACACCATATATTTT. Its protein product is CASSLLGRSGNTIYF.

A few counts support this clonotype. The chain has TRBV20-1 and TRBJ2-7; 10 nucleotides align to TRBD1. This CDR3 is 14 amino acids long. V lost 3 bases to trimming and J lost 4 bases; unmatched junction nucleotides: 6. Germline assignment: CDR1 DFQATT and CDR2 SNEGSKA (reference sequence). CDR3 DNA sequence: TGCAGTGCTAGGATCCGGGACAGGGGTTACGAGCAGTACTTC. It yields the protein CSARIRDRGYEQYF.

This chain links TRBV11-3 with TRBJ2-3; D remains ambiguous. V was trimmed by 1 base and J by 5 bases, leaving 7 bases between them. The CDR3 runs 13 residues. Germline V gives CDR1 SGHNT, CDR2 YENEEA. The CDR3 here is CASSLVSGDTQYF. In nucleotides, the CDR3 is TGTGCCAGCAGCTTAGTCTCGGGAGATACGCAGTATTTT.

This chain uses TRBV13 with TRBJ2-1, with 8 bases aligning to TRBD1. The CDR3 contains 15 residues. Germline CDR1 reads PRHDT; CDR2 reads FYEKMQ (reference sequence). V shed 4 bases and J 7 bases; nucleotides not matched to a gene: 9. In DNA form, the CDR3 reads TGTGCCAGCAGCTCTACAGGGGGTCCTCGGAATGAGCAGTTCTTC. It yields the protein CASSSTGGPRNEQFF.

This sequence joins TRBV29-1 and TRBJ2-5, with a tentative D call TRBD1 (7 bases). CDR1 and CDR2 (germline): SQVTM, ANQGSEA. V dropped 6 bases and J dropped 4 bases, with 12 bases sitting between them. This CDR3 spans 12 amino acids. CDR3 nucleotides: TGCAGCGTACTGCAGGGGGGAGAGACCCAGTACTTC. The encoded protein is CSVLQGGETQYF.

This clonotype was seen at least ten times. This chain joins TRBV9 and TRBJ2-1, with TRBD2 matching over 10 bases. Germline V gives CDR1 SGDLS, CDR2 YYNGEE. This CDR3 has 16 amino acids. V shed 0 bases and J 5 bases; nucleotides not matched to a gene: 5. The CDR3 sequence is CASSVGPSGGHNEQFF. CDR3 coding DNA: TGTGCCAGCAGCGTAGGGCCTAGCGGGGGACACAATGAGCAGTTCTTC.

In its sample, this clonotype was seen a few times. The J gene is TRBJ2-3, the V gene TRBV6-1; TRBD2 matches at 7 bases. The length of the CDR3 is 13 residues. Germline CDR1 MNHNS, CDR2 SASEGT. V lost 8 bases and J lost 3; bases outside the gene matches: 5. The CDR3 DNA sequence: TGTGCCAGCCGCGCGGGGGTGACAGATACGCAGTATTTT. Encoded protein: CASRAGVTDTQYF.

V is TRBV7-6 and J is TRBJ2-2; D unclear. The CDR3 is 13 amino acids. CDR1 SGHVS and CDR2 FNYEAQ come from the germline V gene. Trimming removed 3 bases at V and 7 bases at J, with 9 bases between. CDR3 residues: CASSFRVHGELFF. In DNA form, the CDR3 reads TGTGCCAGCAGCTTCCGGGTCCACGGGGAGCTGTTTTTT. The full variable domain, in which reference TRBV7-6 and TRBJ2-2 provide the parts outside the CDR3, is GAGVSQSPRYKVTKRGQDVALRCDPISGHVSLYWYRQALGQGPEFLTYFNYEAQQDKSGLPNDRFSAERPEGSISTLTIQRTEQRDSAMYRCASSFRVHGELFFGEGSRLTVL.

This clonotype was seen repeatedly, ten times or more. The chain has TRBV12-3 or TRBV12-4 and TRBJ1-5; D is ambiguous. The V and J ends lost 3 bases and 4 bases respectively, with 4 bases between them. CDR3 length equals 12 residues. CDR3 DNA: TGTGCCAGCAGTTTGAGGAATCAGCCCCAGCATTTT. It encodes CASSLRNQPQHF.

This sequence joins TRBV5-6 and TRBJ2-4; 10 nucleotides agree with TRBD2. V lost 4 bases, J lost 7 bases, and 2 bases stayed unmatched. The CDR3 sequence is 13 residues long. The germline CDR1 and CDR2 sequences are SGHDT and YYEEEE. The CDR3 here is CASSPSGSNIQYF. The CDR3 coding sequence is TGTGCCAGCAGCCCTAGCGGGAGCAACATTCAGTACTTC.

This clonotype appeared many times. For the CDR3, the DNA is TGTGCCACCAGTGATTTGGGGGGGGCCGGTGAGCAGTTCTTC. It codes for CATSDLGGAGEQFF. The chain combines TRBV24-1 with TRBJ2-1; D is perhaps TRBD2 (7 bases). The V gene's germline CDR1 is KGHDR and CDR2 SFDVKD. There are 14 residues in the CDR3. V was cut by 0 bases and J by 9 bases, with 11 bases left in between.

This clonotype occurred a few times. This chain joins TRBV11-1 and TRBJ1-2, with 9 bases fitting TRBD1. This CDR3 comprises 18 residues. CDR1 and CDR2 (germline): SGHAT, FQDESV (reference sequence). V lost 4 bases to trimming and J lost 3 bases; unmatched junction nucleotides: 15. The CDR3 region is CASSSRDRVDRVDYGYTF. DNA of the CDR3: TGTGCCAGCAGCTCGCGGGACAGGGTTGATAGGGTCGACTATGGCTACACCTTC.

The chain employs TRBV2 and TRBJ2-7, with a possible D match to TRBD2 (5 bases). The CDR3 extends over 15 amino acids. V was clipped by 7 bases and J by 1 base, with 17 bases between them. Germline CDR1 reads SNHLY; CDR2 reads FYNNEI. CDR3 sequence reads: CASTRPTGGSYEQYF. Written as DNA, the CDR3 is TGTGCCAGCACAAGACCTACGGGCGGGTCCTACGAGCAGTACTTC.

V is TRBV29-1 and J is TRBJ1-1, with D possibly TRBD1 on 5 matching bases. CDR1 is SQVTM and CDR2 is ANQGSEA in the germline V gene. CDR3 length: 13 residues. Trimming took 8 bases from V and 2 from J, leaving 15 bases between them. The CDR3 protein is CSYTGHINTEAFF. The CDR3 DNA reads TGCAGCTATACAGGCCACATAAACACTGAAGCTTTCTTT.

The chain is built from TRBV2 and TRBJ2-1; D gene unclear. This CDR3 has 15 residues. Germline assignment: CDR1 SNHLY and CDR2 FYNNEI. Trimming shortened V by 0 bases and J by 7 bases, and 13 bases separated the two germline ends. The CDR3 DNA follows: TGTGCCAGCAGTGAAGCCATACTAAGACCAAATGAGCAGTTCTTC. It codes for CASSEAILRPNEQFF.

This clonotype occurred a few times. J is TRBJ2-7 and V is TRBV12-3 or TRBV12-4, with a possible D match to TRBD1 (6 bases). The CDR3 runs 15 residues. Trimming left V 3 bases short and J 3 bases short, with 15 bases between. The CDR3, as DNA: TGTGCCAGCAGTTTGGTCGGGACATCCAACTACGAGCAGTACTTC. Encoded protein: CASSLVGTSNYEQYF.

The chain has TRBV18 and TRBJ1-1; 12 nucleotides line up with TRBD1. In germline, CDR1 is KGHSH, CDR2 LQKENI. The junction had 5 bases not matched to a gene; V was cut back by 3 bases and J by 6 bases. CDR3 length: 15 residues. Here the CDR3 reads CASSPLGQGAAEAFF. The CDR3 coding sequence is TGTGCCAGCTCACCCCTGGGACAGGGGGCGGCTGAAGCTTTCTTT.

There are a few counts of this clonotype. This chain uses TRBV6-2 or TRBV6-3 with TRBJ2-3; 7 positions agree with TRBD2. The V gene end was trimmed by 2 bases and the J gene end by 4 bases; junction bases not matched to a gene: 18. CDR1 is MNHEY, CDR2 SVGEGT, per germline. The length of the CDR3 is 19 residues. The DNA for the CDR3 is TGTGCCAGCAGTTACCGGATTGGCGGGAGCTCGCCGGGGTCAGATACGCAGTATTTT. It codes for CASSYRIGGSSPGSDTQYF.

The rearrangement links TRBV30 to TRBJ2-4; TRBD1 matches at 8 bases. The germline V gene has CDR1 GTSNPN and CDR2 SVGIG (reference sequence). The junction had 2 bases not matched to a gene; V was cut back by 2 bases and J by 8 bases. CDR3 size: 12 residues. CDR3 in DNA: TGTGCCTGGAGTCAGGGGGCGGACATTCAGTACTTC. Protein: CAWSQGADIQYF.

Only a few counts were recorded for this clonotype. This chain links TRBV5-1 with TRBJ1-1, with a weak D call TRBD1 (6 bases). V shed 2 bases and J shed 2 bases, with 13 bases lying between them. The germline gives CDR1 SGHRS, CDR2 YFSETQ. CDR3 length equals 15 residues. In nucleotides, the CDR3 is TGCGCCAGCAGCTTATTGGGCAGGGGCAACACTGAAGCTTTCTTT. Amino acids: CASSLLGRGNTEAFF.

This clonotype was observed many times. J is TRBJ2-1 and V is TRBV11-2; unclear D gene. V lost 5 bases and J lost 8, with 7 bases in between. CDR3 length: 11 residues. Germline CDR1 reads SGHAT; CDR2 reads FQNNGV. The CDR3 loop is CASSLSHEQFF. In nucleotides, the CDR3 is TGTGCCAGCAGCCTAAGCCATGAGCAGTTCTTC.

The CDR3 DNA follows: TGCGCCAGCAGCTTGTCGCAGCCCCCCTACGAGCAGTACTTC. Encoded protein: CASSLSQPPYEQYF. The chain couples TRBV5-1 to TRBJ2-7; the D is unclear. Germline CDR1 SGHRS, CDR2 YFSETQ. With 1 base removed from V and 2 bases from J, the gap between germline ends came to 10 bases. The CDR3 is made up of 14 amino acids.